A selection of T cell receptor beta chains follows, all from one sample in a study of blood T cell repertoires in COVID-19. Only in-frame clones appear in the TCRdb table, and some are missing; sequencing was by immunoSEQ multiplex PCR. This sample has roughly 340,000 clones, with 70% to 90% found just once. Sequenced material: PBMCs or T cells enriched from blood (not recorded which). Every receptor here comes from a man in his forties in a cohort exposed to, infected with or recovered from COVID-19 (not recorded which). Each CDR3 is given with its conserved first and last residue. A D gene is named only where the DNA matches it firmly.

D	V	J	DNA	CDR3
.	TRBV5-4	TRBJ1-1	TGTGCCAGCAGCGCAGCTAAGGGGCGCACTGAAGCTTTCTTT	CASSAAKGRTEAFF
TRBD1	TRBV19	TRBJ1-2	TGTGCCAGTACCCCGGACAGGGGGCTTAACTATGGCTACACCTTC	CASTPDRGLNYGYTF
.	TRBV6-5	TRBJ1-5	TGTGCCAGCAGTCCGGGGGGGGAGGGAAATCAGCCCCAGCATTTT	CASSPGGEGNQPQHF
TRBD2	TRBV30	TRBJ2-1	TGTGCCTGGAGCAGGACTAGCGTAGGTTCGCAGTTCTTC	CAWSRTSVGSQFF
.	TRBV18	TRBJ1-3	TGTGCCAGCTCACCCGGGAGGCTTGGAAACACCATATATTTT	CASSPGRLGNTIYF
TRBD1	TRBV19	TRBJ2-2	TGTGCCAGTAGTGCTCCCGGGACAGGGGTTTTCGGGGAGCTGTTTTTT	CASSAPGTGVFGELFF
.	TRBV9	TRBJ1-3	TGTGCCAGCAGCGAGAGTCCGTTAGAGGGTGGAAACACCATATATTTT	CASSESPLEGGNTIYF
.	TRBV7-9	TRBJ1-2	TGTGCCAGCAGCTTAGATGGGCAAGACTATGGCTACACCTTC	CASSLDGQDYGYTF
TRBD1	TRBV20-1	TRBJ1-1	TGCAGTGCCGGACAGGGGGCGCGGGCTTTCTTT	CSAGQGARAFF
TRBD1	TRBV30	TRBJ1-5	TGTGCCTGGAGTCCCACAGGGGGTGGTAGCAATCAGCCCCAGCATTTT	CAWSPTGGGSNQPQHF
.	TRBV7-2	TRBJ1-4	TGTGCCAGCAGCTTATCCTCTAGTGAAAAACTGTTTTTT	CASSLSSSEKLFF
.	TRBV5-4	TRBJ1-1	TGTGCCAGCAGCACCAAAGCGGGTTATGAAGCTTTCTTT	CASSTKAGYEAFF
.	TRBV19	TRBJ1-1	TGTGCCAGTAGGAAGTCTCCAGGTATTAACACTGAAGCTTTCTTT	CASRKSPGINTEAFF
.	TRBV5-6	TRBJ2-5	TGTGCCAGCAGCCCGACAGGTCTGGGGGAGACCCAGTACTTC	CASSPTGLGETQYF
.	TRBV18	TRBJ1-1	TGTGCCAGCTCCGAAGACGTGGGGGCTAACACTGAAGCTTTCTTT	CASSEDVGANTEAFF
TRBD2	TRBV6-1	TRBJ2-5	TGTGCCAGCAGTGAATATCGGGAGGCGGAGACCCAGTACTTC	CASSEYREAETQYF
.	TRBV18	TRBJ1-2	TGTGCCAGCTCCCGTGGGGGGGTTGGCTACACCTTC	CASSRGGVGYTF